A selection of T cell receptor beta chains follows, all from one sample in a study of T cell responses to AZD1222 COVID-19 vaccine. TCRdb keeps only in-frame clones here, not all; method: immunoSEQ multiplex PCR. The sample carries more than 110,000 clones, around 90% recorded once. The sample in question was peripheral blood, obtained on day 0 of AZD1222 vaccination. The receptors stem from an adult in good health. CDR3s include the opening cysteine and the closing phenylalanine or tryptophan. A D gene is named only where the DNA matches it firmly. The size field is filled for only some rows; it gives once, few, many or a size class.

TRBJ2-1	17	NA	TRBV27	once	TGTGCCAGCAGTTTATGGGGAGGGGGGTTGTCCTACAATGAGCAGTTCTTC	CASSLWGGGLSYNEQFF
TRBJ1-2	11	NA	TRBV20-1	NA	TGCAGTGCTCCAACAGGGTACGGCTACACCTTC	CSAPTGYGYTF
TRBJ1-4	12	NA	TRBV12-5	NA	TGTGCTAGTGGAAAGGAGTGGGGAAAACTGTTTTTT	CASGKEWGKLFF
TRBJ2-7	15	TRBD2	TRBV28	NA	TGTGCCAGCAGCTTCCCCCGCGCGGGAGGTTCTGGGCAGTACTTC	CASSFPRAGGSGQYF
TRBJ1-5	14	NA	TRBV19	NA	TGTGCCAGTAGTAGATCAGGGGGCAATCAGCCCCAGCATTTT	CASSRSGGNQPQHF
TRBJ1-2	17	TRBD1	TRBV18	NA	TGTGCCAGCTCACCCTCCCTTATCGACAGGGGAAACTATGGCTACACCTTC	CASSPSLIDRGNYGYTF
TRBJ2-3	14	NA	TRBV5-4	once	TGTGCCAGCAGCTGGGGGGACCGACGAGATACGCAGTATTTT	CASSWGDRRDTQYF
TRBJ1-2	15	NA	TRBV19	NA	TGTGCCAGTAGTATCGGTCGCGCGGCTAACTATGGCTACACCTTC	CASSIGRAANYGYTF
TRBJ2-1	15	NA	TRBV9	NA	TGTGCCAGCAGCCCCCGTGCAGCATTCAACAATGAGCAGTTCTTC	CASSPRAAFNNEQFF
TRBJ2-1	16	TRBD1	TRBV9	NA	TGTGCCAGCAGCGTAGGGTTACAGGGGGCGCACAATGAGCAGTTCTTC	CASSVGLQGAHNEQFF